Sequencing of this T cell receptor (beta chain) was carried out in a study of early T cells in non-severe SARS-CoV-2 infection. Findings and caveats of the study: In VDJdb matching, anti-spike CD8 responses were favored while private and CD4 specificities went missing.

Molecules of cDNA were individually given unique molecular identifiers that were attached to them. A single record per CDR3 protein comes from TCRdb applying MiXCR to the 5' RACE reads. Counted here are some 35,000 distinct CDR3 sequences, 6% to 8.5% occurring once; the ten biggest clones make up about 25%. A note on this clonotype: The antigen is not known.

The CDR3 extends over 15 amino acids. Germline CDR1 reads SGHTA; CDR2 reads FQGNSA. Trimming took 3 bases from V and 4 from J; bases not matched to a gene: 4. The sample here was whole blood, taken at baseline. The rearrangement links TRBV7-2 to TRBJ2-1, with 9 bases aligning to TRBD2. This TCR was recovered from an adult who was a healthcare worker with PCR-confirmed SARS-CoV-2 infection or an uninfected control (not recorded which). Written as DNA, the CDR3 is TGTGCCAGCAGCTTCGTAGCGGGAGATTACAATGAGCAGTTCTTC. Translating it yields CASSFVAGDYNEQFF.